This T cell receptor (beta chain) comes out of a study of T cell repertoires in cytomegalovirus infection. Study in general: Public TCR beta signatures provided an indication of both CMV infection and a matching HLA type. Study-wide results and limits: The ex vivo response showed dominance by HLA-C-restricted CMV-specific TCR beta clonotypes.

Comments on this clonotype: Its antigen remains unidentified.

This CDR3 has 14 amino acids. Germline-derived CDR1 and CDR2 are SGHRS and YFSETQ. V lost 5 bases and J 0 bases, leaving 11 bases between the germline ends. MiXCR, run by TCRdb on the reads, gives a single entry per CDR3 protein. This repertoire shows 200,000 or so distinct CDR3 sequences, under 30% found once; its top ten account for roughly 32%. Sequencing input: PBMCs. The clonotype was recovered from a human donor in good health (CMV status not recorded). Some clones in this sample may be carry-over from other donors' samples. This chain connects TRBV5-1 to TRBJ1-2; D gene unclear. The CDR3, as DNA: TGCGCCAGCAGTCGTGACGGATCTAACTATGGCTACACCTTC. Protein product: CASSRDGSNYGYTF. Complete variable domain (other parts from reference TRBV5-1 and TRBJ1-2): KAGVTQTPRYLIKTRGQQVTLSCSPISGHRSVSWYQQTPGQGLQFLFEYFSETQRNKGNFPGRFSGRQFSNSRSEMNVSTLELGDSALYLCASSRDGSNYGYTFGSGTRLTVV.